This TCR beta chain was sequenced in a study of shared clonotypes between healthy human individuals. Overall study: Contributing individuals were two females and a few males aged 18 to 49. Points from the study as a whole: Depth of sequencing was expected to influence donor clonotype sharing.

Clones were read by immunoSEQ multiplex PCR, and TCRdb kept only the in-frame ones, dropping some. Altogether about 1.1 million clones are present, roughly 80% being singletons, with the ten largest covering 0.89%. The CDR3 is made up of 16 amino acids. Trimming pared 3 bases from V and 3 bases from J, leaving 17 bases between. The V gene's germline CDR1 is KGHSH and CDR2 LQKENI. As regards this clone: Its antigen is as yet unknown.

The source is a man younger than 35 in good health. Some clones in this sample may be carry-over from other donors' samples. Sequencing input: memory CD4+ T cells from PBMCs. Subset of the sample: CD45RA-negative fraction. This chain joins TRBV18 and TRBJ1-1, with D perhaps TRBD1 (5 bases). CDR3 bases: TGTGCCAGCTCACCCGGGGGGATTGCGTCGTACACTGAAGCTTTCTTT. Encoded protein: CASSPGGIASYTEAFF.